This TCR beta chain was recorded in a study of cytomegalovirus exposure and HLA in healthy donors (dated by TCRdb to between 2016 and 2019). Some background on the complete study: An earlier analysis of 587 of the donors reported roughly 300 Gb of sequence data and some 110 million unique TCR beta sequences obtained from roughly 180 million T cells. On average, 235,054 unique TCR beta nucleotide sequences were sequenced per donor among several hundred genotyped donors of the cohort, with about 19% of those sequences being non-productive. Typing coverage differed by locus: A, B, C, DRB1 and DQB1 were typed in about 620-630 donors, DQA1 in 500 to 550, DPA1 in some 610, and DPB1 in roughly 450. The genetic ancestry cluster associated with self-reported Caucasian donors included over 65% of the 398 genotyped donors. The study profiled the T cell repertoires of under 700 subjects by immunosequencing and related them to cytomegalovirus serostatus. A later analysis re-examined previously published TCR beta repertoires from around 670 donors and added high-resolution HLA genotyping to investigate patterns of TCR occurrence. All discovery cohort repertoires had been generated using a single sequencing platform. To predict cytomegalovirus infection status, the study brought together high-throughput TCR immunosequencing, statistical association of individual TCRs with disease status, and machine learning. Besides the first cohort of approximately 670 subjects, a separate validation cohort made up of 120 different subjects was used. In the later analysis, no new phenotypic data were used to find candidate immune exposures; instead, reliance was placed on TCR beta sequences and their occurrence across donors. An earlier analysis of 587 of the donors used high-throughput TCR beta sequencing to judge whether each TCR beta V gene segment behaved as functional or pseudogenic. Because of strong linkage in the cohort, five DR-DQ haplotypes were treated as single units for association and clustering. An early release covering some 640 HLA-typed donors comprised around 300 gigabases of sequencing data and 85 million or so unique TCR sequences. Genome-wide SNP genotypes for about 55% of the 666 donors were used in a later genetic analysis, which treated that subset as a discovery cohort. HLA typing covered class I and class II loci at four-digit resolution. The aim of the study was to test whether cataloging public T cell receptors could identify signatures of past pathogen exposure. Donor age, sex, ethnicity and CMV serostatus were compiled alongside the repertoire data.

Remarks on this clone: The specificity of this receptor is unknown. No clone much larger than this one lies a single base away; base qualities are absent.

The cohort comprised some 700 healthy bone marrow donors. All cohort members were sampled while nominally healthy, although unrecorded immune exposures were likely present. The donor was CMV seronegative and belonged to the group of roughly 330 seronegative cohort members. Each donor provided a peripheral blood sample, and peripheral blood mononuclear cells were used for TCR beta sequencing. Genomic DNA extraction from the blood cell samples was performed with the Qiagen DNeasy Blood Extraction Kit. The investigation overall reported the following: The classifier was reported to diagnose cytomegalovirus status with high specificity and sensitivity in both the original cohort and the validation cohort. Most TCR sequences were observed very rarely across donors, whereas some public TCRs were present in many individuals. In an earlier analysis of around 500 of the donors, most TCR beta V segments appeared in productive rearrangements about 87% or about 30% of the time, broadly matching IMGT annotations. A further reported finding was that TCR beta sequences accurately predicted the HLA-A and HLA-B alleles for most subjects in the first cohort. Some IMGT-functional V segments, including TRBV6-2 and TRBV6-3, could not be told apart with the 87-base-pair reads, so those segments were excluded. For the cohort, immune exposure information was limited to CMV serostatus. A later analysis associated some 17,000 TCR beta sequences with specific HLA alleles at a false discovery rate of 0.05. In a later analysis, the rate of TCR association differed among HLA loci, with DRB1 alleles having the most associated TCRs and HLA-C alleles having the fewest. Assigning TCR associations to individual alleles was difficult when HLA alleles, especially DR and DQ, strongly co-occurred. In a later genetic analysis, fewer N-insertions in productive TCRs were reported among donors in an Asian-associated ancestry cluster than the approximately 670-donor mean. A later analysis found that HLA-associated TCR beta chains were more clonally expanded and had lower generation probabilities than equally common non-associated chains. Around 16 rarely observed V segments, including chromosome 9 orphons, were excluded from the earlier analysis of almost 600 of the donors because counts were too low. V-gene and J-gene trimming of TCR beta chains was associated with a missense DCLRE1C variant in a later genetic analysis, and the association was replicated in an independent cohort. A cluster of highly shared sequence variants was judged likely to be a technical artifact of the sequencing pipeline. Most CMV-associated TCR beta chains appeared to be HLA-restricted in a later analysis, and the HLA associations seemed to be driven largely by CMV exposure. Only TCR beta chains were sequenced in this cohort, and the absence of alpha or paired-chain data limited detectable features. Because HLA typing was unavailable for some donors at each locus, only the typed subset was used in association tests. Linkage disequilibrium might explain the correlated functional status among segregating V segments, but an unknown experimental factor could not be excluded. The authors suggested that the approach could potentially be generalized to other disease states and immunological phenotypes. The presence/absence analyses assumed that sequencing depth was roughly uniform across donors, and that assumption may not be true. Several of the top co-occurrence clusters appeared to be linked to parvovirus B19, influenza, CMV and Epstein-Barr virus, according to a later analysis. A total of 164 TCR beta chains were listed by the study as associated with cytomegalovirus. In vitro tests confirmed that a few of the cytomegalovirus-associated TCR beta chains recognize cytomegalovirus antigens.

The method behind the library was the immunoSEQ multiplex PCR assay. The multiplex PCR relied on a mix of 60 forward primers for TCR Vbeta segments and 13 reverse primers for TCR Jbeta segments. Amplification of the CDR3 region of rearranged TCR beta genes was performed with a multiplex PCR assay on genomic DNA. Amplified TCR beta libraries were sequenced as 87-base-pair reads on the Illumina HiSeq System. The authors' analysis ran thus. In a later analysis, roughly 80 million unique TCR beta chains were counted across the approximately 620 repertoires, and approximately 9.9 million of these chains were shared by at least two donors. A nearest-neighbor algorithm error-corrected the raw reads and collapsed the reads into unique sequences, merging closely related sequences to remove PCR and sequencing errors. CDR3 sequences were aligned to IMGT reference sequences to assign V, D and J gene segments. For a sequence to be retained, a match of at least six nucleotides was required to both a V gene segment and a J gene segment. A rearrangement counted as productive if the CDR3 had no stop codons and remained in frame with V and J, and every other rearrangement counted as non-productive. Following IMGT convention, CDR3 was defined as the stretch from the second conserved V-encoded cysteine up to the conserved J-encoded phenylalanine. The earlier analysis of some 550 of the donors excluded any sequence lacking an unambiguous match to a single V gene segment. In an earlier analysis of around 590 of the donors, a V segment was called functional when productive rearrangements were above 56.7%, and segregating when the standard deviation between donors exceeded 5%. A statistical classification framework was built to diagnose cytomegalovirus status from the catalog of TCR beta chain sequences. V and J gene assignment, in a later analysis, came from comparing TCR nucleotide sequences with IMGT/GENE-DB human TR gene sequences. A later analysis assigned CDR3 sequences and most-parsimonious VDJ recombination scenarios with the TCRdist pipeline. In a later analysis, every TCR beta chain was defined by the combination of its CDR3 amino acid sequence and its V-gene family, and reads without a unique V-gene family were dropped. As a way to deal with suspected cross-contamination and a sequencing artifact, a later analysis dropped over 550 nucleotide sequences that were highly shared and had low generation probability. In a later analysis, a clonal expansion index was calculated for each public chain from normalized within-repertoire ranks of inferred template counts. In a later analysis, generation probabilities were computed using a VDJ recombination model fitted to out-of-frame rearrangements, and the results were checked against IGoR. In a later analysis, hypergeometric tests were used to score TCR-TCR, TCR-HLA and TCR-CMV co-occurrence, with a repertoire-size bias correction applied to TCR pairs. In a later analysis, false discovery rates were estimated by permuting HLA or CMV assignments 20 times. A later analysis grouped co-occurring TCRs with DBSCAN, adding TCRdist sequence similarity when clustering within HLA-allele-positive subsets. Repertoires with fewer than 30,000 or more than 120,000 public chains, plus five repertoires with anomalous nucleotide sharing, were excluded from co-occurrence clustering. TCRdb mirrors the immuneACCESS table, restricted to in-frame sequences. Some clones are absent from its copies; in checked studies, under half trace to an unresolved V gene, and the reason for the others is unknown. V, J and clone size reflect that table, while D and trimming were determined from the DNA. Across this sample there are fewer than 200,000 clones, with about four fifths seen only once. About 1.7% of the sample goes to the ten largest clones.

The cysteine opens and the phenylalanine closes a CDR3 of 17 amino acids. Solely the CDR3 DNA is kept, with 51 bases framed from the first base. V ends up 5 bases short and J 2 bases short, with an unmatched junction base count of 9. In the germline V gene, CDR1 corresponds to SGHTA and CDR2 to FQGNSA. The specimen was PBMCs. This receptor was obtained from a woman aged 18-35 years in good health and CMV-seronegative. The V and J genes are TRBV7-2 and TRBJ2-3; TRBD2 fits 11 bases in the junction. The bases are TGTGCCAGCAGCCAGGGGCTAGCGGGAGGACACACAGATACGCAGTATTTT. Its coded protein is CASSQGLAGGHTDTQYF.